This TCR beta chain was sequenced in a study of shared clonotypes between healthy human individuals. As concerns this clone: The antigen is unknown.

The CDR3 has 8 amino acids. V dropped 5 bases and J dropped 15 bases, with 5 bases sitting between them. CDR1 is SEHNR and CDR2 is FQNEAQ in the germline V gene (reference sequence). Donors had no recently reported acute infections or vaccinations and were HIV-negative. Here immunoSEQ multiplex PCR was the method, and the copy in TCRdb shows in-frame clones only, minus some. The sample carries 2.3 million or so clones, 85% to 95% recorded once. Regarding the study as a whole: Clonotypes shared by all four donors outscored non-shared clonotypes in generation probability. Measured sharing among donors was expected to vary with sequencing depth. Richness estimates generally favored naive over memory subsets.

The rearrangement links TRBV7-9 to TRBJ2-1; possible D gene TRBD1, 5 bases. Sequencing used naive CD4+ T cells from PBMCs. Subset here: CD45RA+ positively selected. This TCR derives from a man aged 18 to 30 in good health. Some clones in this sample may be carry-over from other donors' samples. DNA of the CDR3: TGTGCCAGCAGCCAGGGGTTCTTC. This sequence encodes CASSQGFF. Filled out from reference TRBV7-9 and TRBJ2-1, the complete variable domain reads DTGVSQNPRHKITKRGQNVTFRCDPISEHNRLYWYRQTLGQGPEFLTYFQNEAQLEKSRLLSDRFSAERPKGSFSTLEIQRTEQGDSAMYLCASSQGFFGPGTRLTVL.